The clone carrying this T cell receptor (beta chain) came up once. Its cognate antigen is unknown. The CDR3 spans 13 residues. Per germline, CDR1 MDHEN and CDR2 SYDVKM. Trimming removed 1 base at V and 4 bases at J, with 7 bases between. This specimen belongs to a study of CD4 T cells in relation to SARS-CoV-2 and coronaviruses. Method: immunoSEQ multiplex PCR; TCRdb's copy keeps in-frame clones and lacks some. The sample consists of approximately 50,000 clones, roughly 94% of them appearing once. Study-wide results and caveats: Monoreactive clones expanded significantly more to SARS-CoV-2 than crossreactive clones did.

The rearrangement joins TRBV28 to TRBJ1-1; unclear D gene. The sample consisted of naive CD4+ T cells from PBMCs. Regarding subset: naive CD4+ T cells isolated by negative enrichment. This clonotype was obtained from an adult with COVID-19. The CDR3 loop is CASSLYRGTEAFF. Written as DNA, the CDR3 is TGTGCCAGCAGTTTATACCGGGGCACTGAAGCTTTCTTT.